The 22 T cell receptor beta chains below were found in one sample sequenced in a study of T cell responses to AZD1222 COVID-19 vaccine. TCRdb's copy holds only in-frame clones and misses some; the assay was immunoSEQ multiplex PCR. This sample has just under 90,000 clones, with around 88% found just once. The sample consisted of peripheral blood, taken on day 0 of MenACWY control vaccination. The receptors originated from an adult in good health.

The table lists this clone with a few counts. The chain recombines TRBV4-1 with TRBJ2-7, with a tentative D call TRBD2 (5 bases). The CDR3 is 14 residues long. Looked up from germline, CDR1 is MGHRA and CDR2 is YSYEKL. V was shortened by 2 bases and J by 1 base, with 9 bases between the two germline ends. The CDR3 DNA reads as TGCGCCAGCAGCCAAATGCTAGCATCCTACGAGCAGTACTTC. Protein sequence: CASSQMLASYEQYF.

The chain joins TRBV2 to TRBJ2-2; D not resolved. The CDR3 length is 14 residues. Per the germline V gene, CDR1 is SNHLY and CDR2 is FYNNEI. V shed 0 bases and J shed 4 bases, with 6 bases lying between them. The CDR3 DNA is TGTGCCAGCAGTGAAGCGTTAGCCACCGGGGAGCTGTTTTTT. Its protein is CASSEALATGELFF. The variable domain in full, with the rest retrieved from reference TRBV2 and TRBJ2-2, is EPEVTQTPSHQVTQMGQEVILRCVPISNHLYFYWYRQILGQKVEFLVSFYNNEISEKSEIFDDQFSVERPDGSNFTLKIRSTKLEDSAMYFCASSEALATGELFFGEGSRLTVL.

V is TRBV19 and J is TRBJ1-2; 10 bases line up with TRBD1. The trim removed 5 bases at V and 8 bases at J, leaving 11 bases unmatched. Per the germline V gene, CDR1 is LNHDA and CDR2 is SQIVND (reference sequence). The CDR3 covers 15 residues. CDR3 in amino acids: CASSANLGTGDGYTF. The CDR3 bases are TGTGCCAGTAGTGCTAACCTCGGGACAGGGGACGGCTACACCTTC.

CDR3 residues: CASSLDVGNTEAFF. CDR3 DNA: TGTGCCAGCAGCCTGGACGTTGGGAACACTGAAGCTTTCTTT. The chain joins TRBV3-1 (or the pseudogene TRBV3-2) to TRBJ1-1; no clear D gene. CDR1 is LGHDT, CDR2 YNNKEL, per germline (reference sequence). The CDR3 is 14 residues long. V was cut by 4 bases and J by 1 base, with 10 bases left in between.

The chain recombines TRBV9 with TRBJ2-5, with 7 bases fitting TRBD1. V gave up 2 bases and J gave up 4 bases; unmatched junction bases: 8. CDR1 and CDR2 (germline): SGDLS, YYNGEE. The CDR3 is 15 amino acids. In DNA form, the CDR3 reads TGTGCCAGCAGCGTGACAGGGACCAAGGGAGAGACCCAGTACTTC. It is translated as CASSVTGTKGETQYF.

This clone was observed many times. V and J are TRBV4-3 and TRBJ2-7; the match to TRBD1 covers 7 bases. From germline, CDR1 is LGHNA and CDR2 YSLEER. This CDR3 is 15 amino acids long. The J segment lost 2 bases and the V segment lost 0 bases, leaving 4 bases of the junction unmatched. The chain's CDR3 is CASSQDWDSTYEQYF. The DNA of the CDR3 is TGCGCCAGCAGCCAAGATTGGGACAGTACCTACGAGCAGTACTTC.

The chain employs TRBV30 and TRBJ1-2; the D gene is possibly TRBD1 (5 bases). There are 13 residues in the CDR3. Trimming removed 5 bases at V and 8 bases at J, with 18 bases between. Germline V gene data show CDR1 as GTSNPN and CDR2 as SVGIG (reference sequence). Here the CDR3 reads CAWGPGGFDGYTF. CDR3 in DNA: TGTGCCTGGGGCCCGGGGGGATTTGACGGCTACACCTTC.

This chain joins TRBV3-1 (or the pseudogene TRBV3-2) and TRBJ1-1; D remains unclear. This CDR3 region has 12 residues. Germline CDR1 is LGHDT and CDR2 is YNNKEL (reference sequence). V lost 0 bases, J lost 8 bases, and 7 bases lay in between. CDR3: CASSQDTGEAFF. In DNA form, the CDR3 reads TGTGCCAGCAGCCAAGATACCGGGGAAGCTTTCTTT.

Note on this clone: A read error may account for a junction end that differs from germline. The chain is built from TRBV6-2 or TRBV6-3 and TRBJ2-6; D is unclear. Per the germline V gene, CDR1 is MNHEY and CDR2 is SVGEGT. The CDR3 extends over 17 amino acids. CDR3 amino acids: CASTYLISISGANVLTF. In DNA, the CDR3 is TGTGCCAGCACTTACTTGATTAGCATCTCTGGGGCCAACGTCCTGACTTTC.

The gene calls are TRBV5-4 and TRBJ1-2; D not resolved. CDR1 and CDR2 from the germline V gene are SGHNT and YYREEE (reference sequence). The germline V and J ends were trimmed by 0 bases and 3 bases, with 6 bases remaining between them. The CDR3 covers 13 residues. The CDR3 region has the DNA TGTGCCAGCAGCTTGGATGGGGACTATGGCTACACCTTC. It encodes CASSLDGDYGYTF.

The chain couples TRBV10-3 to TRBJ1-5; 9 positions agree with TRBD1. The germline V gene has CDR1 ENHRY and CDR2 SYGVKD. The CDR3 is made up of 14 amino acids. The trim removed 4 bases at V and 4 bases at J, leaving 2 bases unmatched. This CDR3 reads CAISGGTGNQPQHF. CDR3 sequence (DNA): TGTGCCATCAGTGGCGGGACAGGGAATCAGCCCCAGCATTTT.

This clone turned up a few times. The genes are TRBV5-4 and TRBJ1-5; D gene uncertain. Trimming took 4 bases from V and 4 from J, leaving 9 bases between them. The CDR3 contains 13 residues. Germline lookup yields CDR1 SGHNT and CDR2 YYREEE (reference sequence). In nucleotides, the CDR3 is TGTGCCAGCAGCCCGGGCGGTAATCAGCCCCAGCATTTT. It encodes CASSPGGNQPQHF.

The gene calls are TRBV5-4 and TRBJ1-2, with D tentatively TRBD1 (6 bases). V lost 6 bases and J lost 2, with 11 bases in between. This CDR3 spans 13 amino acids. The germline V gene has CDR1 SGHNT and CDR2 YYREEE (reference sequence). Here the CDR3 DNA reads TGTGCCAGCAAACAGGGAGCCAACTATGGCTACACCTTC. This gives the protein CASKQGANYGYTF.

V usage is TRBV7-2 and J usage is TRBJ2-1; 9 bases are a match to TRBD2. With V trimmed by 5 bases and J by 4 bases, 6 bases remained unmatched. The CDR3 length is 15 residues. In germline, CDR1 is SGHTA, CDR2 FQGNSA. The CDR3 region has the DNA TGTGCCAGCAGCCTGCAGCGGGGGGCGTACAATGAGCAGTTCTTC. Protein product: CASSLQRGAYNEQFF.

V gene TRBV6-2 or TRBV6-3 combines with J gene TRBJ1-1; D is unresolved. This CDR3 is built from 17 residues. The V gene lost 0 bases and the J gene lost 3 bases, with 17 bases spanning the gap. From germline, CDR1 is MNHEY and CDR2 SVGEGT. In DNA form, the CDR3 reads TGTGCCAGCAGTTACTCGATCCGGGGAGGAGGGTACACTGAAGCTTTCTTT. Amino acid sequence: CASSYSIRGGGYTEAFF.

J is TRBJ1-1 and V is TRBV7-3, with D maybe TRBD1 (6 bases). This CDR3 has 15 residues. From germline, CDR1 is SGHTA and CDR2 FQGTGA. Trimming removed 1 base at V and 5 bases at J, with 14 bases between. The DNA for the CDR3 is TGTGCCAGCAGCTTAAACCAGGGGCTAAAAACTGAAGCTTTCTTT. It yields the protein CASSLNQGLKTEAFF.

The rearrangement uses TRBV12-3 or TRBV12-4 and TRBJ2-1; possibly TRBD1 for D (6 bases). The V end was cut by 2 bases, the J end by 8 bases, with 10 bases between. The CDR3 length is 13 residues. CDR3 amino acids: CASSLLQGYEQFF. CDR3 DNA sequence: TGTGCCAGCAGTTTACTCCAGGGGTATGAGCAGTTCTTC.

The chain uses TRBV6-5 and TRBJ1-2; D unclear. CDR3 length: 13 residues. V was shortened by 3 bases and J by 4 bases, with 9 bases between the two germline ends. Per the germline V gene, CDR1 is MNHEY and CDR2 is SVGAGI. CDR3 coding DNA: TGTGCCAGCAGTTATGGGGTTTCCTATGGCTACACCTTC. This encodes CASSYGVSYGYTF.

The V call is TRBV6-5, the J call TRBJ1-1, with D possibly being TRBD1 (5 bases). Trimming cost V 6 bases and J 2 bases, with 10 bases left between them. This CDR3 is built from 13 residues. The germline gives CDR1 MNHEY, CDR2 SVGAGI. CDR3 sequence: CASSSWGNTEAFF. For the CDR3, the DNA is TGTGCCAGCAGCTCATGGGGCAACACTGAAGCTTTCTTT.

J is TRBJ1-1 and V is TRBV29-1; 9 positions agree with TRBD1. This CDR3 has 14 amino acids. The trim removed 4 bases at V and 10 bases at J, leaving 13 bases unmatched. In germline, CDR1 is SQVTM, CDR2 ANQGSEA. CDR3 sequence reads: CSVVRDRADFGAFF. CDR3 DNA: TGCAGCGTTGTCCGGGACAGGGCGGATTTTGGAGCTTTCTTT.

A note on this clone: Other DNA sequences in this specimen translate into the identical CDR3. This chain joins TRBV29-1 and TRBJ1-4; D possibly corresponds to TRBD1 (6 bases). The CDR3 contains 13 residues. CDR1 is SQVTM and CDR2 is ANQGSEA in the germline V gene. Trimming removed 4 bases from V and 8 bases from J, with 14 bases in between. The CDR3 protein is CSVGGQGREKLFF. Written as DNA, the CDR3 is TGCAGCGTTGGGGGGCAGGGACGGGAAAAACTGTTTTTT.

The genes are TRBV9 and TRBJ2-7; tentatively, D is TRBD1 (6 bases). The germline V gene encodes CDR1 SGDLS and CDR2 YYNGEE. V shed 0 bases and J shed 5 bases, with 21 bases lying between them. The CDR3 consists of 17 residues. CDR3 sequence reads: CASSVADSRGFQNEQYF. Written as DNA, the CDR3 is TGTGCCAGCAGCGTAGCGGATTCGAGGGGGTTCCAAAACGAGCAGTACTTC.